This paragraph covers one T cell receptor (beta chain) sequence. What it binds is unknown. The record originates from a study of CD8 T cells in ankylosing spondylitis. The V gene's germline CDR1 is SEHNR and CDR2 FQNEAQ (reference sequence). Trimming cost V 4 bases and J 6 bases, with 15 bases left between them. CDR3 length equals 15 residues. Whole-study findings and limits: Ankylosing spondylitis blood appeared to carry a characteristic TCR beta motif of roughly eight highly homologous variants.

TCRdb reprocessed the 5' RACE reads with MiXCR, giving one entry per CDR3 protein. Of under 850,000 distinct CDR3 sequences in the sample, under 20% are singletons; the top ten hold 15% to 20%. Sequencing was done on a sample of blood, either unsorted or a sorted T cell fraction (not recorded which). The chain combines TRBV7-9 with TRBJ1-4, with D possibly TRBD1 on 6 matching bases. The source is a male donor with ankylosing spondylitis. The CDR3 loop reads CASSSTGRGDEKLFF. For the CDR3, the DNA is TGTGCCAGCAGCTCAACAGGGAGGGGGGATGAAAAACTGTTTTTT.